The 5 T cell receptor beta chains presented below share a single source sample, sequenced in a study of cytomegalovirus exposure and HLA in healthy donors. PCR was performed using 60 Vbeta and 13 Jbeta primers. Only in-frame clones appear in the TCRdb table, and some are missing; sequencing was by immunoSEQ multiplex PCR. The sample contains around 110,000 clones, about two thirds of which appear only once. Sequenced sample: PBMCs. These TCRs come from a man aged 25 to 40 in good health and CMV-seropositive.

This rearrangement joins TRBV18 to TRBJ2-7, with 11 bases fitting TRBD1. V trimming: 3 bases; J trimming: 4 bases; junction bases outside the gene matches: 5. The germline V gene has CDR1 KGHSH and CDR2 LQKENI. The CDR3 runs to 15 residues. The DNA of the CDR3 is TGTGCCAGCTCACCGCCGGGACAGGGGGGTTACGAGCAGTACTTC. Its translation: CASSPPGQGGYEQYF.

The chain combines TRBV6-5 with TRBJ1-2; D is possibly TRBD1 (6 bases). CDR3 length: 12 amino acids. Germline V gene lookup returns CDR1 MNHEY and CDR2 SVGAGI. The V end was cut by 6 bases, the J end by 10 bases, with 15 bases between. CDR3 coding DNA: TGTGCCAGCAGCCGAGGGGGGGCGGACTACACCTTC. Its translation is CASSRGGADYTF.

This chain links TRBV18 with TRBJ2-3, with 7 bases that match TRBD2. CDR3 size: 15 residues. Trimming took 2 bases from V and 10 from J; bases not matched to a gene: 12. CDR1 and CDR2 from the germline V gene are KGHSH and LQKENI. The CDR3 sequence: CASSPEAQSRGAQYF. In DNA form, the CDR3 reads TGTGCCAGCTCACCAGAAGCCCAATCTCGGGGGGCGCAGTATTTT.

This clone occurred once. V and J are TRBV28 and TRBJ2-2; D not certain. Germline V gene sequence: CDR1 MDHEN, CDR2 SYDVKM. V lost 3 bases and J lost 5, with 10 bases in between. The CDR3 sequence is 14 residues long. The CDR3 DNA sequence: TGTGCCAGCAGTTTCGGCGGTTGGACCGGGGAGCTGTTTTTT. This codes for CASSFGGWTGELFF.

The genes are TRBV19 and TRBJ1-5, with 8 bases that match TRBD1. The V gene end was trimmed by 5 bases and the J gene end by 2 bases; junction bases not matched to a gene: 5. The CDR3 has 15 residues. CDR1 and CDR2 (germline): LNHDA, SQIVND (reference sequence). The DNA of the CDR3 is TGTGCCAGTAGTCCAGACAGGGGAGGCAATCAGCCCCAGCATTTT. This gives the protein CASSPDRGGNQPQHF.